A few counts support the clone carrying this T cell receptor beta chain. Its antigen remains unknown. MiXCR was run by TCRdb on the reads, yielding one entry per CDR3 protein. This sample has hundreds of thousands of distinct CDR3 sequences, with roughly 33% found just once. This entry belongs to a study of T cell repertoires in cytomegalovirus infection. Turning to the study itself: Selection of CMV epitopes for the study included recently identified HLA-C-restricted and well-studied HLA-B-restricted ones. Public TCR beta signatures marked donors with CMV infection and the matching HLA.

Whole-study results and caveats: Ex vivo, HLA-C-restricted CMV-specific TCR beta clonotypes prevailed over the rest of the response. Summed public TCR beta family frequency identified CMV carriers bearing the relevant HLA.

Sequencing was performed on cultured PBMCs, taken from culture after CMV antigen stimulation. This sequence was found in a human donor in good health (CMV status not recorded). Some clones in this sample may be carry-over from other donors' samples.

The CDR3 loop is CASRPVSGANVLTF. The CDR3, as DNA: TGCGCCAGCCGTCCGGTATCTGGGGCCAACGTCCTGACTTTC. V and J are TRBV4-1 and TRBJ2-6; no clear D. Germline CDR1 is MGHRA and CDR2 is YSYEKL. CDR3 length equals 14 residues. V lost 8 bases to trimming and J lost 1 base, with 9 bases between them.